The 15 T cell receptor beta chains below come from one sample, sequenced in a study of shared clonotypes between healthy human individuals. CD45RO negativity and positive selection for CCR7 defined naive CD8 cells, a population that excluded terminally differentiated effector memory CD45RA+ cells. This table comes from immunoSEQ multiplex PCR, and its TCRdb copy is limited to in-frame clones, with some not included. The sample lists about 590,000 clones, less than 97% occurring once. Sequencing was performed on naive CD8+ T cells sorted from blood. These TCRs come from a young woman in good health.

The chain has TRBV28 and TRBJ2-1; D gene unclear. From germline, CDR1 is MDHEN and CDR2 SYDVKM. V lost 6 bases to trimming and J lost 7 bases, with 10 bases between them. The CDR3 is 12 amino acids. The CDR3 sequence is CASRPSRNEQFF. The DNA for the CDR3 is TGTGCCAGCAGACCCTCCAGGAATGAGCAGTTCTTC.

In the case of this clone: Other DNA sequences in the same sample also yield this CDR3. V usage is TRBV28 and J usage is TRBJ1-5; D call uncertain. Looked up from germline, CDR1 is MDHEN and CDR2 is SYDVKM. CDR3 length: 14 residues. Trimming removed 3 bases at V and 1 base at J, with 7 bases between. The DNA of the CDR3 is TGTGCCAGCAGTTTTCTGGTGAGCAATCAGCCCCAGCATTTT. It codes for CASSFLVSNQPQHF.

The rearrangement uses TRBV5-1 and TRBJ1-3; the D gene is possibly TRBD1 (6 bases). The CDR3 sequence is 17 residues long. Trimming left V 1 base short and J 0 bases short, with 14 bases between. Germline loops: CDR1 SGHRS, CDR2 YFSETQ. CDR3 residues: CASSLQGGSYSGNTIYF. DNA of the CDR3: TGCGCCAGCAGCTTGCAAGGGGGAAGCTACTCTGGAAACACCATATATTTT.

The chain is built from TRBV6-5 and TRBJ2-2, with no clear D. CDR1 and CDR2 from the germline V gene are MNHEY and SVGAGI. CDR3 length equals 11 residues. Trimming removed 7 bases at V and 4 bases at J, with 4 bases between. CDR3 nucleotide sequence: TGTGCCAGCACCGGCACCGGGGAGCTGTTTTTT. Its translation is CASTGTGELFF.

The chain couples TRBV5-1 to TRBJ2-1, with TRBD2 matching 14 bases. The CDR3 contains 18 residues. The germline V gene has CDR1 SGHRS and CDR2 YFSETQ. V shed 4 bases and J 9 bases; nucleotides not matched to a gene: 15. CDR3 sequence (DNA): TGCGCCAGCAGCGTGCCTCCGGGACTAGCGGGAGTATGCGGTGAGCAGTTCTTC. Protein: CASSVPPGLAGVCGEQFF.

The rearrangement joins TRBV4-1 to TRBJ2-3, with 7 bases fitting TRBD2. Germline CDR1 MGHRA, CDR2 YSYEKL. Germline trimming cut 3 bases from V and 0 bases from J; bases unmatched to any gene: 9. The CDR3 runs to 17 residues. In nucleotides, the CDR3 is TGCGCCAGCAGCCAGGGTACTAGCGAGCCTAGCACAGATACGCAGTATTTT. Protein product: CASSQGTSEPSTDTQYF.

V gene TRBV7-3 combines with J gene TRBJ1-1, with TRBD1 matching over 8 bases. The junction had 8 bases not matched to a gene; V was cut back by 5 bases and J by 6 bases. The CDR3 consists of 14 residues. Germline lookup yields CDR1 SGHTA and CDR2 FQGTGA. In DNA form, the CDR3 reads TGTGCCAGCAGCCCAACAGGGGGGCTCGCTGAAGCTTTCTTT. Its protein product is CASSPTGGLAEAFF.

Only one count was recorded for this clone. CDR3 in DNA: TGTGCCAGCAGCCCCTTTTCGTCGGGATACACAGATACGCAGTATTTT. Residues: CASSPFSSGYTDTQYF. J is TRBJ2-3 and V is TRBV9; D may be TRBD2 (5 bases). Trimming stripped 4 bases from V and 2 bases from J, with 17 bases between. The germline V gene encodes CDR1 SGDLS and CDR2 YYNGEE. The CDR3 loop spans 16 amino acids.

This clone showed up just once. The chain uses TRBV19 and TRBJ2-6; 9 positions match TRBD2. The CDR3 has 16 residues. Germline V gives CDR1 LNHDA, CDR2 SQIVND (reference sequence). Germline trimming cut 3 bases from V and 4 bases from J; bases unmatched to any gene: 4. DNA for the CDR3: TGTGCCAGTAGTATCCCCGGACTAGCGGGGGCCAACGTCCTGACTTTC. Its translation is CASSIPGLAGANVLTF.

The rearrangement uses TRBV19 and TRBJ1-3; tentatively, D is TRBD1 (6 bases). Germline V gives CDR1 LNHDA, CDR2 SQIVND (reference sequence). V shed 4 bases and J shed 0 bases, with 7 bases lying between them. The CDR3 consists of 14 residues. DNA of the CDR3: TGTGCCAGTAGTAGGACAGTCTCTGGAAACACCATATATTTT. This gives the protein CASSRTVSGNTIYF.

The rearrangement uses TRBV27 and TRBJ2-1, with TRBD1 matching 7 bases. Unmatched junction bases numbered 7, after V lost 3 bases and J lost 5 bases. The CDR3 contains 15 residues. In germline, CDR1 is MNHEY, CDR2 SMNVEV (reference sequence). CDR3 residues: CASSFRSGGNNEQFF. The DNA for the CDR3 is TGTGCCAGCAGTTTTAGGTCAGGGGGAAACAATGAGCAGTTCTTC.

Regarding this clone: Other DNA variants within this sample encode the same CDR3. The V and J genes are TRBV7-9 and TRBJ2-7; unclear D gene. V lost 5 bases and J lost 7, with 9 bases in between. The CDR3 covers 11 residues. Germline V lookup: CDR1 SEHNR, CDR2 FQNEAQ (reference sequence). This chain's CDR3 is CASSTVGEQYF. CDR3 coding DNA: TGTGCCAGCAGCACAGTAGGGGAGCAGTACTTC.

The rearrangement uses TRBV19 and TRBJ2-1; TRBD2 aligns across 9 bases. This CDR3 has 16 amino acids. With V trimmed by 7 bases and J by 0 bases, 7 bases remained unmatched. The germline V gene encodes CDR1 LNHDA and CDR2 SQIVND (reference sequence). Here the CDR3 DNA reads TGTGCCAGTACGAAGCGGGAGGCCCTCTCCTACAATGAGCAGTTCTTC. Translating gives CASTKREALSYNEQFF.

The chain carries TRBV4-1 and TRBJ2-7; D is unresolved. Germline V gene data show CDR1 as MGHRA and CDR2 as YSYEKL. Trimming removed 4 bases at V and 6 bases at J, with 16 bases between. The CDR3 totals 14 residues. CDR3 bases: TGCGCCAGCAGCCTTGCCCTGGAGATTGGCGAGCAGTACTTC. Translation gives CASSLALEIGEQYF.

The chain employs TRBV4-1 and TRBJ2-7, with 12 bases fitting TRBD2. J gave up 4 bases and V 0 bases, and 4 bases lay outside the gene matches. CDR1 is MGHRA, CDR2 YSYEKL, per germline. The CDR3 consists of 16 residues. The DNA of the CDR3 is TGCGCCAGCAGCCAAGATAAGACTAGCGGGGGATACGAGCAGTACTTC. Translating gives CASSQDKTSGGYEQYF.